Shown below are 16 T cell receptor beta chains from a single sample sequenced in a study of blood T cell repertoires in COVID-19. Using immunoSEQ multiplex PCR, the repertoire was profiled, and TCRdb retains in-frame clones only, with some absent. Of about 62,000 clones in the sample, more than 55% were seen once. The sequenced sample was PBMCs or T cells enriched from blood (not recorded which). These receptors were obtained from a woman aged 55-69 years who had been exposed to COVID-19.

The J gene is TRBJ1-1, the V gene TRBV7-9; 9 bases are shared with TRBD1. The CDR3 sequence is 15 residues long. V was clipped by 5 bases and J by 2 bases; unmatched bases: 6. From germline, CDR1 is SEHNR and CDR2 FQNEAQ (reference sequence). This chain's CDR3 is CASSLDRGKNTEAFF. For the CDR3, the DNA is TGTGCCAGCAGCCTAGACAGGGGGAAAAACACTGAAGCTTTCTTT. Complete variable domain (other parts from reference TRBV7-9 and TRBJ1-1): DTGVSQNPRHKITKRGQNVTFRCDPISEHNRLYWYRQTLGQGPEFLTYFQNEAQLEKSRLLSDRFSAERPKGSFSTLEIQRTEQGDSAMYLCASSLDRGKNTEAFFGQGTRLTVV.

The chain is built from TRBV3-1 (or the pseudogene TRBV3-2) and TRBJ2-3, with no clear D. V lost 4 bases to trimming and J lost 6 bases, with 11 bases between them. Looked up from germline, CDR1 is LGHDT and CDR2 is YNNKEL (reference sequence). The CDR3 covers 13 residues. CDR3 coding DNA: TGTGCCAGCAGCCTACTGGCAGCGGATACGCAGTATTTT. Amino acids: CASSLLAADTQYF.

This chain uses TRBV28 with TRBJ1-2, with TRBD1 identical over 9 bases. Germline trimming cut 5 bases from V and 7 bases from J; bases unmatched to any gene: 2. This CDR3 is built from 12 residues. Germline CDR1 MDHEN, CDR2 SYDVKM. The CDR3 DNA reads as TGTGCCAGCAGTGTACAGGGGGCTGGCTACACCTTC. Translation gives CASSVQGAGYTF.

The gene calls are TRBV5-4 and TRBJ2-7, with TRBD1 matching over 9 bases. The CDR3 length is 15 residues. Germline CDR1 and CDR2: SGHNT and YYREEE (reference sequence). V lost 2 bases to trimming and J lost 5 bases; unmatched junction nucleotides: 8. The CDR3 spells CASSLAGTGIHEQYF. The CDR3 DNA sequence: TGTGCCAGCAGCTTAGCCGGGACAGGGATCCACGAGCAGTACTTC.

The CDR3 bases are TGTGCCAGCAGTCTACAGGGGCGAAATTCACCCCTCCACTTT. This translates into CASSLQGRNSPLHF. V is TRBV6-5 and J is TRBJ1-6, with 7 bases that match TRBD1. This CDR3 contains 14 residues. Germline CDR1 MNHEY, CDR2 SVGAGI. J gave up 7 bases and V 5 bases, and 5 bases lay outside the gene matches.

The chain recombines TRBV9 with TRBJ2-5, with D possibly TRBD1 on 5 matching bases. This CDR3 is 15 amino acids long. V was cut by 0 bases and J by 4 bases, with 13 bases left in between. Germline values: CDR1 SGDLS, CDR2 YYNGEE. Here the CDR3 DNA reads TGTGCCAGCAGCGTAGTCGACAGCCCCAGAGAGACCCAGTACTTC. This translates into CASSVVDSPRETQYF.

The V call is TRBV9, the J call TRBJ2-5, with 11 nucleotides matching TRBD2. CDR1 is SGDLS and CDR2 is YYNGEE in the germline V gene. After removal of 3 bases from V and 0 bases from J, the junction contained 1 base not matched to a gene. The CDR3 has 15 amino acids. This CDR3 is CASSATSGNQETQYF. The CDR3 bases are TGTGCCAGCAGCGCGACTAGCGGGAACCAAGAGACCCAGTACTTC.

This clone was seen a handful of times. This chain joins TRBV7-2 and TRBJ1-1; TRBD1 matches 8 bases. This CDR3 is built from 13 residues. Per germline, CDR1 SGHTA and CDR2 FQGNSA. The junction had 11 bases not matched to a gene; V was cut back by 8 bases and J by 9 bases. The CDR3 loop reads CASRTGSRGQAFF. Here the CDR3 DNA reads TGTGCCAGCCGGACAGGGTCAAGAGGACAAGCTTTCTTT.

This sequence joins TRBV30 and TRBJ2-1; D possibly corresponds to TRBD1 (6 bases). This CDR3 is 12 amino acids long. Germline CDR1 GTSNPN, CDR2 SVGIG (reference sequence). V shed 1 base and J shed 9 bases, with 10 bases lying between them. DNA of the CDR3: TGTGCCTGGAGTGCAGGGGCGGGTGAGCAGTTCTTC. Translated, it gives CAWSAGAGEQFF.

V is TRBV7-2 and J is TRBJ1-2; 7 nucleotides match TRBD1. The CDR3 is 15 amino acids. CDR1 and CDR2 (germline): SGHTA, FQGNSA. V lost 3 bases to trimming and J lost 0 bases; unmatched junction nucleotides: 4. This CDR3 reads CASSFKTGANYGYTF. The DNA of the CDR3 is TGTGCCAGCAGCTTTAAAACAGGGGCTAACTATGGCTACACCTTC.

The chain joins TRBV19 to TRBJ1-2; D gene unclear. V lost 5 bases and J lost 3, with 13 bases in between. Germline-derived CDR1 and CDR2 are LNHDA and SQIVND (reference sequence). The CDR3 covers 14 residues. The CDR3, as DNA: TGTGCCAGTAGTGTGGCTATTCGGGACTATGGCTACACCTTC. This gives the protein CASSVAIRDYGYTF.

This clone was recorded a few times. The rearrangement uses TRBV5-1 and TRBJ2-7; D not resolved. The V end was cut by 3 bases, the J end by 5 bases, with 15 bases between. Germline lookup yields CDR1 SGHRS and CDR2 YFSETQ. This CDR3 has 14 amino acids. The DNA for the CDR3 is TGCGCCAGCAGCTACGGGTCCCAACGCGACGAGCAGTACTTC. Residues: CASSYGSQRDEQYF.

The chain couples TRBV19 to TRBJ1-5, with TRBD1 identical over 8 bases. The CDR3 has 17 residues. The germline V gene encodes CDR1 LNHDA and CDR2 SQIVND (reference sequence). J lost 0 bases, V lost 7 bases, and 11 bases had no gene match. For the CDR3, the DNA is TGTGCCAGTACCCTGCAGGGGGCTCCCTCTAGCAATCAGCCCCAGCATTTT. Protein: CASTLQGAPSSNQPQHF.

The chain combines TRBV28 with TRBJ2-6; D perhaps matches TRBD2 (5 bases). CDR1 MDHEN and CDR2 SYDVKM come from the germline V gene. The CDR3 covers 12 residues. The V gene lost 11 bases and the J gene lost 1 base, with 6 bases spanning the gap. The DNA of the CDR3 is TGTGCCGCGGGTTCTGGGGCCAACGTCCTGACTTTC. Residues: CAAGSGANVLTF.

This clone has a single count. The chain carries TRBV5-1 and TRBJ1-1; TRBD1 agrees at 7 bases. J lost 1 base, V lost 0 bases, and 3 bases had no gene match. CDR1 and CDR2 (germline): SGHRS, YFSETQ. The CDR3 extends over 15 amino acids. CDR3 DNA sequence: TGCGCCAGCAGCTTGGAAGGGGGCCGGAACACTGAAGCTTTCTTT. It codes for CASSLEGGRNTEAFF.

By share, this clone ranks as large (0.1 to 1%). V and J are TRBV5-1 and TRBJ2-2; the match to TRBD1 covers 11 bases. Per the germline V gene, CDR1 is SGHRS and CDR2 is YFSETQ. V lost 5 bases and J lost 6; bases outside the gene matches: 6. The CDR3 is made up of 15 amino acids. The CDR3 protein is CASRTGQGDAGELFF. CDR3 sequence (DNA): TGCGCCAGCAGAACGGGACAGGGGGACGCCGGGGAGCTGTTTTTT.